This TCR beta chain was sequenced during a study of cytomegalovirus exposure and HLA in healthy donors. This clone has only one observation. The length of the CDR3 is 11 residues. The germline V gene encodes CDR1 MDHEN and CDR2 SYDVKM. The PCR had 60 Vbeta and 13 Jbeta primers. The assay was immunoSEQ multiplex PCR, and TCRdb's table has in-frame clones only and misses some. This repertoire shows approximately 110,000 clones, 79% found once; its top ten account for over 3%. This sequence was found in a woman in her thirties or forties in good health and CMV-seronegative. The material sequenced was PBMCs. The V and J genes are TRBV28 and TRBJ2-5; a weak D match, TRBD2 (5 bases). The DNA end favors TRBJ2-7, so the J call may be wrong. CDR3 region: CASSEGYEQYF. For the CDR3, the DNA is TGTGCCAGCAGTGAGGGATACGAGCAGTACTTC.